The table lists the clone carrying this T cell receptor beta chain with a count of one. The protocol was immunoSEQ multiplex PCR, while the TCRdb copy is restricted to in-frame clones and leaves out a portion. The sample has about 90,000 clones; 80% to 90% are singletons. The sample originates from a study of blood T cell repertoires in COVID-19. The overall study: The origin of the acute and convalescent COVID-19 samples was the United States, Italy and Spain. In each case, the material was cDNA or gDNA derived from T cells, B-cell-depleted T cells, or PBMCs.

The CDR3 has 14 residues. Germline V lookup: CDR1 GTSNPN, CDR2 SVGIG (reference sequence). The V and J ends lost 3 bases and 0 bases respectively, with 6 bases between them. The source material was peripheral blood. The V call is TRBV30, the J call TRBJ2-6; D remains unclear. The sequence was collected from a human donor in a cohort sampled during active COVID-19. The CDR3 here is CAWSPHSGANVLTF. CDR3 sequence (DNA): TGTGCCTGGAGCCCCCACTCTGGGGCCAACGTCCTGACTTTC. The whole variable domain, remainder taken from reference TRBV30 and TRBJ2-6, is SQTIHQWPATLVQPVGSPLSLECTVEGTSNPNLYWYRQAAGRGLQLLFYSVGIGQISSEVPQNLSASRPQDRQFILSSKKLLLSDSGFYLCAWSPHSGANVLTFGAGSRLTVL.